This TCR beta chain was recorded in a study of control samples from healthy donors and cancer patients. The germline gives CDR1 SGHAT, CDR2 FQNNGV. The V segment lost 4 bases and the J segment 7 bases; nucleotides outside the gene matches: 6. The CDR3 consists of 15 residues. Produced via immunoSEQ multiplex PCR; TCRdb's table is partial and in-frame only. The sample lists roughly 370,000 clones, approximately 92% seen once, with just under 6.5% in the top ten. Material: PBMCs. The chain is built from TRBV11-2 and TRBJ2-1; TRBD2 matches 11 bases. This receptor was taken from a man in his forties or fifties with head and neck cancer. CDR3 in DNA: TGTGCCAGCAGCTATAGCGGGAGGGTTAGGAATGAGCAGTTCTTC. Amino acids: CASSYSGRVRNEQFF.